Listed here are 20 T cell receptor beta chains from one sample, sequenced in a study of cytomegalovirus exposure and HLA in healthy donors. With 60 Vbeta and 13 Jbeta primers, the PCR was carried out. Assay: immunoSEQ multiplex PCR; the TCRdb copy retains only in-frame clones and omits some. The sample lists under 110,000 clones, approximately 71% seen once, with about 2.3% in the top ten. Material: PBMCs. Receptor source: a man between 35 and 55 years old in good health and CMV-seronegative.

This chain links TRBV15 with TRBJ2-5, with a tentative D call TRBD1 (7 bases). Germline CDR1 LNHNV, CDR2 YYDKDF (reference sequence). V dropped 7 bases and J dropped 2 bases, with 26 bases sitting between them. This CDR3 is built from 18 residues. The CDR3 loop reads CATISGGKGERLQETQYF. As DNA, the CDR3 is TGTGCCACCATATCAGGGGGGAAAGGAGAGCGGCTACAAGAGACCCAGTACTTC.

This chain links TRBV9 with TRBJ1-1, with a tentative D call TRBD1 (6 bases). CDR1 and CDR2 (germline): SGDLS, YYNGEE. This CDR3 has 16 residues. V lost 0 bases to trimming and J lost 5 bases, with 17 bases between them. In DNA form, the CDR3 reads TGTGCCAGCAGCGTAGTAGCGAGAGGGGGAGGGACTGAAGCTTTCTTT. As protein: CASSVVARGGGTEAFF.

The CDR3 sequence: CASSPGSSSYEQYF. In DNA, the CDR3 is TGTGCCAGCAGCCCCGGTTCTAGTTCCTACGAGCAGTACTTC. The chain combines TRBV7-2 with TRBJ2-7; no clear D gene. V was cut by 5 bases and J by 1 base, with 12 bases left in between. Germline CDR1 reads SGHTA; CDR2 reads FQGNSA. The length of the CDR3 is 14 residues.

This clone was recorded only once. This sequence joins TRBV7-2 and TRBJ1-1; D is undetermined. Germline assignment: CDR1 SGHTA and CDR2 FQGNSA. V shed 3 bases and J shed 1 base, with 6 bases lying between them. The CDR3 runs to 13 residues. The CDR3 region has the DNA TGTGCCAGCAGCTTCTCAGGGAACACTGAAGCTTTCTTT. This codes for CASSFSGNTEAFF.

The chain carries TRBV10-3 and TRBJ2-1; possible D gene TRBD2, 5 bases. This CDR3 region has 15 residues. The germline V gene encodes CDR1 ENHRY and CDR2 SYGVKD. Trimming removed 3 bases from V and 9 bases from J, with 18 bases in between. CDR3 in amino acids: CAISEPPGVTFEQFF. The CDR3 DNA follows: TGTGCCATCAGTGAACCCCCCGGGGTGACTTTTGAGCAGTTCTTC.

DNA for the CDR3: TGTGCCAGCAGTTTTCCCGGGAGGGTCCCCTACTTC. Translation: CASSFPGRVPYF. V is TRBV27 and J is TRBJ2-7, with TRBD2 identical over 8 bases. Unmatched junction bases numbered 8, after V lost 3 bases and J lost 13 bases. In germline, CDR1 is MNHEY, CDR2 SMNVEV (reference sequence). This CDR3 contains 12 residues.

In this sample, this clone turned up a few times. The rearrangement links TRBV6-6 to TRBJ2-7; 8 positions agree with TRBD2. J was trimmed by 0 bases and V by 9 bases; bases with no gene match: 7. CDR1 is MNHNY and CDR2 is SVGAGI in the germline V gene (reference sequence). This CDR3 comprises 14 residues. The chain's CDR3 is CASRTAGGSYEQYF. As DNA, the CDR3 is TGTGCCAGTCGGACCGCGGGGGGCTCCTACGAGCAGTACTTC.

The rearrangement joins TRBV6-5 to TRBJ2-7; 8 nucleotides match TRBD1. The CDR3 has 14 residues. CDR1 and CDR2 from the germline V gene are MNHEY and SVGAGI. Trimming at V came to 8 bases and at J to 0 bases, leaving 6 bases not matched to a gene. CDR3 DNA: TGTGCCAGCCGACAGGGGCCATCCTCCTACGAGCAGTACTTC. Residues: CASRQGPSSYEQYF.

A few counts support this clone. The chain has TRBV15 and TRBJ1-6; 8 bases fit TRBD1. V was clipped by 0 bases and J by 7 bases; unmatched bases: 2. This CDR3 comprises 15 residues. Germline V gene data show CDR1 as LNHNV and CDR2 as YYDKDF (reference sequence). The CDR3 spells CATSRDRQGNSPLHF. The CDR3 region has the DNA TGTGCCACCAGCAGAGATAGACAGGGGAATTCACCCCTCCACTTT.

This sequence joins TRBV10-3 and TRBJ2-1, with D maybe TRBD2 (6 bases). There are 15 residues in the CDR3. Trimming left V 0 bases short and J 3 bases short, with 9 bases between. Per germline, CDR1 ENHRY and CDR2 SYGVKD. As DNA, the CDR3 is TGTGCCATCAGTGAGTCGGGCGGGGACTACAATGAGCAGTTCTTC. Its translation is CAISESGGDYNEQFF.

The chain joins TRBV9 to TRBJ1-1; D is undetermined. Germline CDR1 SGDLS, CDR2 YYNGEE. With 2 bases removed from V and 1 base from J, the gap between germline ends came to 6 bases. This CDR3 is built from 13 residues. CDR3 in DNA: TGTGCCAGCAGCGTGGGCCGGAACACTGAAGCTTTCTTT. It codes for CASSVGRNTEAFF.

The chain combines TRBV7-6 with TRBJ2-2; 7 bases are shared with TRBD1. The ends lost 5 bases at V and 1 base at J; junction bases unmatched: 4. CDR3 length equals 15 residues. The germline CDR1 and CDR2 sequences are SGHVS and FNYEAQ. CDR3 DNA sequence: TGTGCCAGCAGCCCGGGACAGCTGAACACCGGGGAGCTGTTTTTT. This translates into CASSPGQLNTGELFF.

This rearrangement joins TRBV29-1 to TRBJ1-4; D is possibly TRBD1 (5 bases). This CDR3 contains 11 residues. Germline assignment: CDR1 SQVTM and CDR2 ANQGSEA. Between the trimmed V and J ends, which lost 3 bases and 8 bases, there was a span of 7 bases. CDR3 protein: CSVEAGEKLFF. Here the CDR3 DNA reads TGCAGCGTTGAGGCAGGGGAAAAACTGTTTTTT.

For the CDR3, the DNA is TGTGCCAGCAGTGAACGGCAGGGGTCAGCTTTCTTT. As protein: CASSERQGSAFF. This chain links TRBV6-1 with TRBJ1-1, with D perhaps matching TRBD1 (6 bases). V shed 2 bases and J shed 10 bases, with 11 bases lying between them. The CDR3 is 12 amino acids. Germline V gives CDR1 MNHNS, CDR2 SASEGT.

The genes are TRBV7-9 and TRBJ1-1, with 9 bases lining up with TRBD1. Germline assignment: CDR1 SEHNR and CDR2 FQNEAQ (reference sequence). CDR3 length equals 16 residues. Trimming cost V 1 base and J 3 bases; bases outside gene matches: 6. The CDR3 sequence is CASSLVLRQGDTEAFF. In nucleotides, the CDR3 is TGTGCCAGCAGCTTAGTTTTGCGACAGGGGGACACTGAAGCTTTCTTT.

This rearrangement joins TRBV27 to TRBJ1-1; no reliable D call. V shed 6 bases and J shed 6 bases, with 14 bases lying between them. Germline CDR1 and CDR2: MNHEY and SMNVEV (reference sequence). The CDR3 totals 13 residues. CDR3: CASRPRAGAEAFF. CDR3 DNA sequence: TGTGCCAGCAGACCTCGTGCCGGGGCTGAAGCTTTCTTT.

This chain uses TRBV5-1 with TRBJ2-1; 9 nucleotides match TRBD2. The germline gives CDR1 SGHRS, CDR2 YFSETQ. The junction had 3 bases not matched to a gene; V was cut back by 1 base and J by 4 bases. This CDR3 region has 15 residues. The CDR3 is CASSLRLADYNEQFF. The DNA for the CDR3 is TGCGCCAGCAGCTTGAGACTAGCGGATTACAATGAGCAGTTCTTC.

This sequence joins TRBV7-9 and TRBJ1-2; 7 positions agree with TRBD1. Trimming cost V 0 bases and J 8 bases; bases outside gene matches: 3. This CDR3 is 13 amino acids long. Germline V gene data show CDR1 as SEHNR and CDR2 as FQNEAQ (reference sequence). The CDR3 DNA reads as TGTGCCAGCAGCTTAGCGACAGGGATAGGCTACACCTTC. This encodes CASSLATGIGYTF.

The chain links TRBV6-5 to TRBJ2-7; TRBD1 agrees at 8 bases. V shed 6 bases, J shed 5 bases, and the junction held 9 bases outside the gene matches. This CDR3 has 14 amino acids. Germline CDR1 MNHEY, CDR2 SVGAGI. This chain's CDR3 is CASSRLGQGHEQYF. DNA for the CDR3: TGTGCCAGCAGCCGCCTAGGACAGGGCCACGAGCAGTACTTC.

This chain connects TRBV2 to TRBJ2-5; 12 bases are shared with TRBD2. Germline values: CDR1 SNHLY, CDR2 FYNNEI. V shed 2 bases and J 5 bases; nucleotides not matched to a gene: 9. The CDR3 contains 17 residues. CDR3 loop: CASSEYASGGAWETQYF. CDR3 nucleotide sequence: TGTGCCAGCAGTGAATACGCTAGCGGGGGGGCTTGGGAGACCCAGTACTTC.